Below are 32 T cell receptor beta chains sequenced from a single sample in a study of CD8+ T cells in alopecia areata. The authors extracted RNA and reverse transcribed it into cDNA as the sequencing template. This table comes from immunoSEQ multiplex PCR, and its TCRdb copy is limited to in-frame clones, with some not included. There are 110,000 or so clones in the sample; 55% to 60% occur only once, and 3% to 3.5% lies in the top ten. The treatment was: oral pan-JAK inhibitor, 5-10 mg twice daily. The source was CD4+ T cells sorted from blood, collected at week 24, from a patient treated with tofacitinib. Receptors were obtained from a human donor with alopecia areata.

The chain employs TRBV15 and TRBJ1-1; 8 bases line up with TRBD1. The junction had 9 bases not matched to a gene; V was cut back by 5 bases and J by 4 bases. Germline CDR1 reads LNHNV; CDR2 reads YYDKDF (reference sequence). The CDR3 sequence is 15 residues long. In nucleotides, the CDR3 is TGTGCCACCAGCTACATGACAGGGGAAGCCACTGAAGCTTTCTTT. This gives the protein CATSYMTGEATEAFF.

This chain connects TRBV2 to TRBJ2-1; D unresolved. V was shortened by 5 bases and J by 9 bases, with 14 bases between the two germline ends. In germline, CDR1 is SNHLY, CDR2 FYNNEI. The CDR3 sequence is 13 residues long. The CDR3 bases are TGTGCCAGCAGTCCACAAGAGGTTTCTGAGCAGTTCTTC. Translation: CASSPQEVSEQFF.

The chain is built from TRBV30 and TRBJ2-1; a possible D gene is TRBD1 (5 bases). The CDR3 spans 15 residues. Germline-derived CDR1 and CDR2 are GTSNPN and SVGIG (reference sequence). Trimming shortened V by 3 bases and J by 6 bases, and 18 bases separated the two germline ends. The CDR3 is CAWSSTRTIGNEQFF. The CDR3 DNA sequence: TGTGCCTGGAGCTCAACCCGGACAATCGGCAATGAGCAGTTCTTC.

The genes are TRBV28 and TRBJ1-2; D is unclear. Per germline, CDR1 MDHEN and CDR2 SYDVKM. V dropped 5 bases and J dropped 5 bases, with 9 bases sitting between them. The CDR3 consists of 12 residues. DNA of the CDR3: TGTGCCAGCAGTCCCACTTTGTATGGCTACACCTTC. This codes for CASSPTLYGYTF.

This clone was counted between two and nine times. The CDR3 coding sequence is TGCGCCAGCAGTGGGCTAGCGGGGGGTTCCCCCTACGAGCAGTACTTC. Translated: CASSGLAGGSPYEQYF. The chain recombines TRBV10-2 with TRBJ2-7; 11 bases line up with TRBD2. This CDR3 region has 16 residues. Germline assignment: CDR1 WSHSY and CDR2 SAAADI. V lost 4 bases to trimming and J lost 2 bases; unmatched junction nucleotides: 7.

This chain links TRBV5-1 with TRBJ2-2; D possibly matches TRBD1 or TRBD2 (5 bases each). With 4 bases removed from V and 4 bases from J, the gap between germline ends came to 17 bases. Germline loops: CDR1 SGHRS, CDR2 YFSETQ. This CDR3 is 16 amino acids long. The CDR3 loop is CASSPPESGTTGELFF. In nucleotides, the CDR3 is TGCGCCAGCAGCCCGCCTGAGTCGGGGACCACCGGGGAGCTGTTTTTT.

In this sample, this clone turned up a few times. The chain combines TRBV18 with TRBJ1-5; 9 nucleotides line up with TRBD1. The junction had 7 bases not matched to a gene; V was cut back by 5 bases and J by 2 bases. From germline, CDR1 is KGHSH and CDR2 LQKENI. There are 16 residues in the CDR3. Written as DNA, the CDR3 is TGTGCCAGCTCAACGGGACAGGGAACGGGCAATCAGCCCCAGCATTTT. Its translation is CASSTGQGTGNQPQHF.

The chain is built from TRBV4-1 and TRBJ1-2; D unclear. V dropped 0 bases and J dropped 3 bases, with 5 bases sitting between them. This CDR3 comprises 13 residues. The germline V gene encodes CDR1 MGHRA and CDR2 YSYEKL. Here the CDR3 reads CASSQDQDYGYTF. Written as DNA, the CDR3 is TGCGCCAGCAGCCAAGATCAGGACTATGGCTACACCTTC.

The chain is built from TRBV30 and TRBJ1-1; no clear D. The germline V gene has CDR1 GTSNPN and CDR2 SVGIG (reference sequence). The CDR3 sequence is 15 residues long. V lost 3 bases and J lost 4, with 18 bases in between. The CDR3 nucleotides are TGTGCCTGGAGATATCGTAGCGTCCGCAGCACTGAAGCTTTCTTT. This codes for CAWRYRSVRSTEAFF.

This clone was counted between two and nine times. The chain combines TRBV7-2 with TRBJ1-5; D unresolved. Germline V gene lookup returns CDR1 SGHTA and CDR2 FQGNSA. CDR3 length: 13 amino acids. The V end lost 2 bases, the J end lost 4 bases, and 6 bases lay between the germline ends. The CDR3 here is CASSLKLNQPQHF. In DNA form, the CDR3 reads TGTGCCAGCAGCTTAAAGTTGAATCAGCCCCAGCATTTT. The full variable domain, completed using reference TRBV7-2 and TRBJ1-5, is GAGVSQSPSNKVTEKGKDVELRCDPISGHTALYWYRQSLGQGLEFLIYFQGNSAPDKSGLPSDRFSAERTGGSVSTLTIQRTQQEDSAVYLCASSLKLNQPQHFGDGTRLSIL.

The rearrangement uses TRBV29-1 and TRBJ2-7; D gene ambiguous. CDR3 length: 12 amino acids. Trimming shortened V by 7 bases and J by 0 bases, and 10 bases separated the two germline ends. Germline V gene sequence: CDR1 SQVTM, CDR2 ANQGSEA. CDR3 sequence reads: CSAVYSSYEQYF. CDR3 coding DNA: TGCAGCGCCGTTTACAGCTCCTACGAGCAGTACTTC.

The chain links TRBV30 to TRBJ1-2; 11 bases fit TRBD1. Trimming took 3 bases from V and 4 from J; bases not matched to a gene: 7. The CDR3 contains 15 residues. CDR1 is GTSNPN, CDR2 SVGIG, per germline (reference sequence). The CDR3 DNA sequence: TGTGCCTGGAGAGGACAGGGGGCGAGGACCTATGGCTACACCTTC. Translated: CAWRGQGARTYGYTF.

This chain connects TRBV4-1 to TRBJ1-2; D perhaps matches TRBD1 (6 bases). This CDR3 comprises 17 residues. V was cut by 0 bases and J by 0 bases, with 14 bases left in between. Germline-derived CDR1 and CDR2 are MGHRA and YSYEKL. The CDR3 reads CASSQDKLTGTNYGYTF. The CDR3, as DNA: TGCGCCAGCAGCCAAGATAAATTAACAGGGACTAACTATGGCTACACCTTC.

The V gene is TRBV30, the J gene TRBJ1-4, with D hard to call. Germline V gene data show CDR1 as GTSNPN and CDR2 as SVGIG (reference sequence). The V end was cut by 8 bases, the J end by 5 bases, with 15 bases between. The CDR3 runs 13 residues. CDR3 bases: TGTGCCCACAAAACCGCCACGAATGAAAAACTGTTTTTT. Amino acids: CAHKTATNEKLFF.

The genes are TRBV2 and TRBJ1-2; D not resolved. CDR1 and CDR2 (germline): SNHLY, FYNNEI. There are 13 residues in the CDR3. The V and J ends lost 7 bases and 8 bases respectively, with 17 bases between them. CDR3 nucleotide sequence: TGTGCCAGCACCCAAGGACTAACGGGGGGCTACACCTTC. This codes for CASTQGLTGGYTF.

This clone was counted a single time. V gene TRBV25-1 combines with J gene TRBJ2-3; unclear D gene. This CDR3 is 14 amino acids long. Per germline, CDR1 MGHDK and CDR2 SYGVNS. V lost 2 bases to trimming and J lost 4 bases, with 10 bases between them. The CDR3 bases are TGTGCCAGCAGTGAACCTGACCGATCAGATACGCAGTATTTT. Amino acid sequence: CASSEPDRSDTQYF.

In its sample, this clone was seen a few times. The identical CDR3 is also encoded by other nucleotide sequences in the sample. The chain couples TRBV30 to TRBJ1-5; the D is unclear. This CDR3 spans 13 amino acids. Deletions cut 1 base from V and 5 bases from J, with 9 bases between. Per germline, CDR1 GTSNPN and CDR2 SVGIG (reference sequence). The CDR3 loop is CAWSAHSDQPQHF. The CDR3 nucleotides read TGTGCCTGGAGTGCCCACTCCGATCAGCCCCAGCATTTT.

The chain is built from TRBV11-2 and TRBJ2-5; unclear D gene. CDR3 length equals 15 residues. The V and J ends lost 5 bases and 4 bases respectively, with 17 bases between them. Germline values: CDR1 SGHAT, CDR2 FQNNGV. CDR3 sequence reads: CASSPGPQARETQYF. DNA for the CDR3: TGTGCCAGCAGCCCAGGCCCTCAAGCCAGAGAGACCCAGTACTTC.

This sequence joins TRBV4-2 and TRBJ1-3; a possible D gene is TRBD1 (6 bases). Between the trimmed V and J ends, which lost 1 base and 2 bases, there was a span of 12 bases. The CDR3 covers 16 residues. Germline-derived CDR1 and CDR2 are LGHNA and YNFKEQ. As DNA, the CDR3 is TGTGCCAGCAGCCAAGGTCAGGGGACAACTGGAAACACCATATATTTT. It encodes CASSQGQGTTGNTIYF.

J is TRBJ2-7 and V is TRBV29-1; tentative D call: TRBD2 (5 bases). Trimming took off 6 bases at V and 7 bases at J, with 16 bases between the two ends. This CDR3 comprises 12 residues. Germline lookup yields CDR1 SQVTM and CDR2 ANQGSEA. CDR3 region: CSVERGLGEQYF. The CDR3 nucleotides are TGCAGCGTAGAACGGGGATTGGGGGAGCAGTACTTC.

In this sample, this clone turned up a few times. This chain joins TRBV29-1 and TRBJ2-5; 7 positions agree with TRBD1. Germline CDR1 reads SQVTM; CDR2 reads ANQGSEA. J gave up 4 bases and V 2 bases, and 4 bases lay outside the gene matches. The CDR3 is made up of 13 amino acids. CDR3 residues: CSVERQGSETQYF. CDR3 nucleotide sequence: TGCAGCGTTGAAAGACAGGGTTCAGAGACCCAGTACTTC.

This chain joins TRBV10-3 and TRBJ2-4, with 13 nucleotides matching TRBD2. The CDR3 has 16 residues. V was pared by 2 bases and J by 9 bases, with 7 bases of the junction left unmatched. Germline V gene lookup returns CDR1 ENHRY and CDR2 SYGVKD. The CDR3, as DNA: TGTGCCATCAGTGAGGGACTAGCGGGGGTCCAGGGCATTCAGTACTTC. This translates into CAISEGLAGVQGIQYF.

The CDR3 region is CSGTTGINTEAFF. The CDR3 DNA sequence: TGCAGCGGCACCACAGGGATTAACACTGAAGCTTTCTTT. The chain couples TRBV29-1 to TRBJ1-1, with D possibly being TRBD1 (6 bases). The CDR3 has 13 residues. Trimming shortened V by 7 bases and J by 2 bases, and 14 bases separated the two germline ends. Germline V gene sequence: CDR1 SQVTM, CDR2 ANQGSEA.

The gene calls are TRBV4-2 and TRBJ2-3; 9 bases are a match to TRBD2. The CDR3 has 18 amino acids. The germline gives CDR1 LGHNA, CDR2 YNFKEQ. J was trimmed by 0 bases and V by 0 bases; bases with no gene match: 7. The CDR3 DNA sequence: TGTGCCAGCAGCCAAGACTTAGGGACTAGCATAAGCACAGATACGCAGTATTTT. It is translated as CASSQDLGTSISTDTQYF.

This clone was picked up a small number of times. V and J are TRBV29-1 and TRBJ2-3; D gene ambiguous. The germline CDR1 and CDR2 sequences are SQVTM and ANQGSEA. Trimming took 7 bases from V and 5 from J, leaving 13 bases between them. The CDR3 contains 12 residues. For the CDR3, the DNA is TGCAGCGCCAGATGGCCCGGAGATACGCAGTATTTT. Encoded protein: CSARWPGDTQYF.

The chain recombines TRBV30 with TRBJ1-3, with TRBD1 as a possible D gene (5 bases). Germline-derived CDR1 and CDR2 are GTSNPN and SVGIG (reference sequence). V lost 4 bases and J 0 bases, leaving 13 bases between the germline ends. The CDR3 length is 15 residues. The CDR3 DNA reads TGTGCCTGGAAGCCCCTCGACAGCTCTGGAAACACCATATATTTT. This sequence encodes CAWKPLDSSGNTIYF.

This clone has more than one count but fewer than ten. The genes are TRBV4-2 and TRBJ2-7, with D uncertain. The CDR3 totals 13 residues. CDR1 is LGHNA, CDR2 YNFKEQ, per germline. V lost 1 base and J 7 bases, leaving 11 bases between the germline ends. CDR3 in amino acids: CASSQGEIGEQYF. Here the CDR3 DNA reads TGTGCCAGCAGCCAAGGTGAAATCGGGGAGCAGTACTTC.

The CDR3 sequence: CASSLVDGSNQPQHF. DNA of the CDR3: TGTGCCAGCAGCTTAGTGGACGGTAGCAATCAGCCCCAGCATTTT. This chain uses TRBV7-2 with TRBJ1-5; D gene unclear. Germline V gene sequence: CDR1 SGHTA, CDR2 FQGNSA. V lost 1 base, J lost 0 bases, and 7 bases lay in between. The CDR3 sequence is 15 residues long. The whole variable domain, filled in from reference TRBV7-2 and TRBJ1-5, reads GAGVSQSPSNKVTEKGKDVELRCDPISGHTALYWYRQSLGQGLEFLIYFQGNSAPDKSGLPSDRFSAERTGGSVSTLTIQRTQQEDSAVYLCASSLVDGSNQPQHFGDGTRLSIL.

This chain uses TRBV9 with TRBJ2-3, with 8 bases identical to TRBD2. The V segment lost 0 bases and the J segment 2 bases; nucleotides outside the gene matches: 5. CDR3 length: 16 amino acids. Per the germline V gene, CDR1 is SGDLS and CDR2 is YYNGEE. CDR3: CASSVGASGYTDTQYF. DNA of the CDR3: TGTGCCAGCAGCGTAGGTGCTAGCGGGTACACAGATACGCAGTATTTT.

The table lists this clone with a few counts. The CDR3 DNA sequence: TGCAGCGTTGGGGGGCAATTGAATCAGCCCCAGCATTTT. Translation: CSVGGQLNQPQHF. The V and J genes are TRBV29-1 and TRBJ1-5; possibly TRBD1 for D (6 bases). V shed 4 bases and J shed 4 bases, with 11 bases lying between them. The CDR3 totals 13 residues. Germline V lookup: CDR1 SQVTM, CDR2 ANQGSEA.

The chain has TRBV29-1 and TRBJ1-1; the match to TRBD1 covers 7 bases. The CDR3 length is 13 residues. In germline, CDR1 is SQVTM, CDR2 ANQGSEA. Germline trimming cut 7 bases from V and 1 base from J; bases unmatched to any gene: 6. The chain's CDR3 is CSGVGQQNTEAFF. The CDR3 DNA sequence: TGCAGCGGCGTGGGACAGCAGAACACTGAAGCTTTCTTT.

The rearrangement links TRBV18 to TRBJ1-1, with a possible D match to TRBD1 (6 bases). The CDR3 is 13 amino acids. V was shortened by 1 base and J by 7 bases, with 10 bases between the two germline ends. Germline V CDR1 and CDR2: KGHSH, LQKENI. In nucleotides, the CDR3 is TGTGCCAGCTCACCACTACAGGGTCATGAAGCTTTCTTT. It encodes CASSPLQGHEAFF.